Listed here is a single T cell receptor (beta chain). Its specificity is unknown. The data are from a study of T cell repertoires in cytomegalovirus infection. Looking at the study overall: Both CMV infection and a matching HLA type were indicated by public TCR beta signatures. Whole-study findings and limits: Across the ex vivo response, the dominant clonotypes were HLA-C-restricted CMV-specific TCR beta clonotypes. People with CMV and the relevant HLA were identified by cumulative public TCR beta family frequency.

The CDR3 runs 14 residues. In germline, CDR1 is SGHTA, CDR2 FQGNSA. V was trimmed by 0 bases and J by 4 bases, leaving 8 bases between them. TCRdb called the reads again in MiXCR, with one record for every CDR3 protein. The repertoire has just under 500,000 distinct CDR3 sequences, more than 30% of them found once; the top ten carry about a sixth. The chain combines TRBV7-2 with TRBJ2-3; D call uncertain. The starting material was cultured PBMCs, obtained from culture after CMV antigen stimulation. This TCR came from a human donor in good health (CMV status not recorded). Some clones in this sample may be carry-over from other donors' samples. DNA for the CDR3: TGTGCCAGCAGCTTAGCGGTGGGATCAGATACGCAGTATTTT. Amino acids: CASSLAVGSDTQYF. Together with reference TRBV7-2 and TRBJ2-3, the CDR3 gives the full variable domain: GAGVSQSPSNKVTEKGKDVELRCDPISGHTALYWYRQSLGQGLEFLIYFQGNSAPDKSGLPSDRFSAERTGGSVSTLTIQRTQQEDSAVYLCASSLAVGSDTQYFGPGTRLTVL.